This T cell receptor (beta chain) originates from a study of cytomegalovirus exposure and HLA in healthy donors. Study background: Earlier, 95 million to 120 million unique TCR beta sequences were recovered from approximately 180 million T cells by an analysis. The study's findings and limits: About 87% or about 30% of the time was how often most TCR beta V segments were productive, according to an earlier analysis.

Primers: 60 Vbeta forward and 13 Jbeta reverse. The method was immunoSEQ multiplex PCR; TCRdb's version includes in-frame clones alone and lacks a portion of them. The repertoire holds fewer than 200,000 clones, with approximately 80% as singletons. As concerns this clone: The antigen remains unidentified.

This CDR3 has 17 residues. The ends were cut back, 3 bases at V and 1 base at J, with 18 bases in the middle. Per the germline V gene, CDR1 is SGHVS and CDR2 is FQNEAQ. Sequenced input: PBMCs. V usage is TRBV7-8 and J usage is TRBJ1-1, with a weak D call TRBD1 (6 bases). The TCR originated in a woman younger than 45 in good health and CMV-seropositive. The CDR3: CASSFLTYRARNTEAFF. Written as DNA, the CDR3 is TGTGCCAGCAGCTTTCTTACGTACAGGGCGAGGAACACTGAAGCTTTCTTT.